This T cell receptor beta chain was sequenced in a study of blood T cell repertoires in COVID-19. In the study overall: Donors in the United States, Italy and Spain gave samples during acute or convalescent COVID-19. T cells, B-cell-depleted T cells, or PBMCs supplied cDNA or gDNA.

In the authors' methods: How many nucleated cells were present was estimated from reference gene primer amplification. Clones were read by immunoSEQ multiplex PCR, and TCRdb kept only the in-frame ones, dropping some. V and J calls and clone size follow that table, whereas D and trimming were derived from the DNA. This sample has 300,000 to 450,000 clones, with approximately 90% found just once. The origin of this receptor is a woman aged 60-75 years with COVID-19, enrolled during active disease. The sequencing sample was made of peripheral blood.

The CDR3 region is CASSQGLTEAFF. CDR3 nucleotides: TGTGCCAGCAGCCAAGGGCTCACTGAAGCTTTCTTT. The chain couples TRBV14 to TRBJ1-1; D is undetermined. The CDR3 consists of 12 residues. Germline values: CDR1 SGHDN, CDR2 FVKESK. V gave up 1 base and J gave up 4 bases, with 4 bases separating them. Using reference TRBV14 and TRBJ1-1 for the parts outside the CDR3, the full variable domain is EAGVTQFPSHSVIEKGQTVTLRCDPISGHDNLYWYRRVMGKEIKFLLHFVKESKQDESGMPNNRFLAERTGGTYSTLKVQPAELEDSGVYFCASSQGLTEAFFGQGTRLTVV.